The present T cell receptor beta chain was sequenced within a study of blood T cells in healthy people across ages. Broader study findings: PBMCs were not sorted, which prevented a conclusive comparison of naive versus antigen-experienced cells.

The table lists this clonotype with a few counts. Its antigen is undetermined. Healthy Caucasian individuals from Russia aged about 6 to 100 were enrolled as donors. The study isolated at least 6 million PBMCs from each sample. Per individual sample, total RNA of at least 5.5 micrograms was extracted. Primers used in a second PCR of about 6 to 11 cycles were a sample-barcoded 5' primer and a J-beta primer mix. TCRdb re-called the 5' RACE reads with MiXCR, one entry per CDR3 protein. The sample lists some 640,000 distinct CDR3 sequences; roughly 30% were seen once. Germline CDR1 is MNHEY and CDR2 is SVGEGT. CDR3 length: 12 residues. Trimming removed 11 bases from V and 9 bases from J, with 14 bases in between.

Sequenced input: blood. The TCR sequence derives from a woman of 80 years or more in good health. This chain connects TRBV6-2 or TRBV6-3 to TRBJ1-6; the D gene is possibly TRBD1 (6 bases). CDR3 loop: CAGSTGISPLHF. CDR3 nucleotide sequence: TGTGCCGGAAGCACAGGGATTTCACCCCTCCACTTT.